These 5 T cell receptor beta chains were all obtained from the same sample, sequenced in a study of CD8 T cells in ankylosing spondylitis (dated by TCRdb to the late 2010s). Receptor libraries were prepared by 5' RACE. Sequencing instrument: Illumina HiSeq 2500. Using fastp at Q25 and MiXCR, TCRdb reprocessed the public reads and kept productive beta chains. Entries that share a CDR3 protein sequence are merged under the most common genes and DNA. The sample table lists some 150,000 distinct CDR3 sequences, approximately 10% of them with a count of one. The top ten clonotypes cover around 4.1% of the sample. The specimen sequenced was blood, either unsorted or a sorted T cell fraction (not recorded which). All receptors derive from a female donor with ankylosing spondylitis or in good health (not recorded which).

In its sample, this clonotype was seen many times. V usage is TRBV2 and J usage is TRBJ2-7; D gene uncertain. The V gene lost 8 bases and the J gene lost 3 bases, with 8 bases spanning the gap. The germline CDR1 and CDR2 sequences are SNHLY and FYNNEI. The CDR3 is made up of 11 amino acids. The CDR3 bases are TGTGCCAGCGGATCCGACTACGAGCAGTACTTC. It is translated as CASGSDYEQYF.

This clonotype was observed many times. The V call is TRBV29-1, the J call TRBJ1-1; unclear D gene. The CDR3 has 14 residues. The germline V gene encodes CDR1 SQVTM and CDR2 ANQGSEA. Trimming took off 5 bases at V and 4 bases at J, with 17 bases between the two ends. The CDR3 nucleotides read TGCAGCGTTCGAACCCGGGAAAGCGGCACTGAAGCTTTCTTT. The encoded protein is CSVRTRESGTEAFF.

This clonotype was counted ten times or more. The genes are TRBV28 and TRBJ1-3, with 7 positions matching TRBD1. The junction had 18 bases not matched to a gene; V was cut back by 3 bases and J by 4 bases. CDR1 MDHEN and CDR2 SYDVKM come from the germline V gene. The CDR3 sequence is 19 residues long. The CDR3 protein is CASSFGGWVEGASGNTIYF. CDR3 nucleotides: TGTGCCAGCAGTTTTGGGGGTTGGGTAGAGGGGGCGAGCGGAAACACCATATATTTT.

The chain carries TRBV11-2 and TRBJ2-3; D tentatively fits TRBD1 or TRBD2 (5 bases each). Deletions cut 5 bases from V and 4 bases from J, with 13 bases between. The germline V gene encodes CDR1 SGHAT and CDR2 FQNNGV. This CDR3 region has 14 residues. The CDR3 nucleotides are TGTGCCAGCAGCCGCCAGGGTAGCGCAGATACGCAGTATTTT. Translating gives CASSRQGSADTQYF.

This clonotype was seen ten or more times. This chain uses TRBV30 with TRBJ2-1; 10 bases line up with TRBD2. V lost 5 bases, J lost 4 bases, and 5 bases stayed unmatched. Germline V CDR1 and CDR2: GTSNPN, SVGIG (reference sequence). This CDR3 comprises 14 residues. The DNA for the CDR3 is TGTGCCTGGGCCACTAGCGGGAATTACAATGAGCAGTTCTTC. Protein product: CAWATSGNYNEQFF.